Shown below are 18 T cell receptor beta chains from a single sample sequenced in a study of cytomegalovirus exposure and HLA in healthy donors (dated 2017 in TCRdb). Library generation was performed with the immunoSEQ multiplex PCR assay. For the multiplex PCR, a mixture combining 60 forward primers for TCR Vbeta segments and 13 reverse primers for TCR Jbeta segments was used. TCRdb re-hosts the immuneACCESS table, in-frame sequences only. Its copies lack some clones; in the studies checked, an unresolved V gene accounts for under half of them, and the cause for the rest is not known. The sample table holds 100,000 to 150,000 clones, of which 75% to 85% were seen once. Approximately 10% of the sample belongs to the ten largest clones. The sequencing input was PBMCs. Receptors originate from a man in his thirties or forties in good health and CMV-seropositive.

This clone has a single count. This chain links TRBV27 with TRBJ2-3, with D hard to call. CDR1 MNHEY and CDR2 SMNVEV come from the germline V gene (reference sequence). V shed 3 bases and J shed 3 bases, with 16 bases lying between them. The CDR3 sequence is 16 residues long. CDR3 residues: CASSLTPLLWTDTQYF. The CDR3 DNA sequence: TGTGCCAGCAGTTTGACACCCCTCTTGTGGACAGATACGCAGTATTTT.

The rearrangement uses TRBV28 and TRBJ2-2; D ambiguous. The ends were cut back, 4 bases at V and 8 bases at J, with 14 bases in the middle. Germline CDR1 reads MDHEN; CDR2 reads SYDVKM. The CDR3 spans 14 residues. In DNA form, the CDR3 reads TGTGCCAGCAGTTCACGTACGGGTTGGGGGGAGCTGTTTTTT. This encodes CASSSRTGWGELFF.

In this sample, this clone turned up once. The CDR3 region is CASSQGTANEKLFF. The CDR3 DNA follows: TGCGCCAGCAGCCAAGGGACAGCAAATGAAAAACTGTTTTTT. The gene calls are TRBV4-1 and TRBJ1-4, with a possible D match to TRBD1 (6 bases). V was clipped by 1 base and J by 5 bases, with 8 bases between them. This CDR3 has 14 residues. CDR1 and CDR2 from the germline V gene are MGHRA and YSYEKL.

The gene calls are TRBV5-1 and TRBJ1-2, with D possibly TRBD1 on 6 matching bases. This CDR3 region has 13 residues. The V gene's germline CDR1 is SGHRS and CDR2 YFSETQ. V gave up 3 bases and J gave up 7 bases, with 13 bases separating them. The CDR3 loop is CASSSDRRIGYTF. DNA for the CDR3: TGCGCCAGCAGCTCTGACAGGAGGATTGGCTACACCTTC.

The rearrangement links TRBV4-1 to TRBJ1-2, with 10 bases lining up with TRBD1. Germline assignment: CDR1 MGHRA and CDR2 YSYEKL. This CDR3 region has 15 residues. Trimming cost V 2 bases and J 2 bases; bases outside gene matches: 2. This CDR3 is CASSQTGQGNYGYTF. CDR3 coding DNA: TGCGCCAGCAGCCAAACGGGACAGGGGAACTATGGCTACACCTTC.

The gene calls are TRBV6-5 and TRBJ2-2, with 8 bases identical to TRBD2. Germline CDR1 is MNHEY and CDR2 is SVGAGI. J was trimmed by 7 bases and V by 4 bases; bases with no gene match: 8. The CDR3 is made up of 15 amino acids. CDR3 loop: CASSLTGGAGGELFF. CDR3 bases: TGTGCCAGCAGTTTGACCGGGGGGGCCGGCGGGGAGCTGTTTTTT.

This chain connects TRBV9 to TRBJ1-4, with 8 positions matching TRBD1. The germline V gene has CDR1 SGDLS and CDR2 YYNGEE. The CDR3 runs 15 residues. Trimming cost V 5 bases and J 8 bases; bases outside gene matches: 11. The CDR3 loop is CASSPTGGIGEKLFF. The DNA for the CDR3 is TGTGCCAGCAGTCCTACAGGGGGGATCGGGGAAAAACTGTTTTTT.

V usage is TRBV2 and J usage is TRBJ1-1; 8 nucleotides align to TRBD1. Trimming cost V 0 bases and J 7 bases; bases outside gene matches: 4. The CDR3 contains 14 residues. Germline CDR1 SNHLY, CDR2 FYNNEI. The CDR3 loop is CASSEANRGSEAFF. For the CDR3, the DNA is TGTGCCAGCAGTGAAGCGAACAGGGGGAGTGAAGCTTTCTTT. Supplemented by reference TRBV2 and TRBJ1-1, the full variable domain reads EPEVTQTPSHQVTQMGQEVILRCVPISNHLYFYWYRQILGQKVEFLVSFYNNEISEKSEIFDDQFSVERPDGSNFTLKIRSTKLEDSAMYFCASSEANRGSEAFFGQGTRLTVV.

This chain connects TRBV15 to TRBJ2-1; TRBD2 might be the D (6 bases). V shed 6 bases and J shed 4 bases, with 10 bases lying between them. Germline CDR1 reads LNHNV; CDR2 reads YYDKDF (reference sequence). CDR3 size: 13 residues. The CDR3 reads CATRLGGYNEQFF. CDR3 DNA: TGTGCCACCAGGTTGGGGGGTTACAATGAGCAGTTCTTC.

V usage is TRBV29-1 and J usage is TRBJ2-5; 9 bases agree with TRBD2. Germline values: CDR1 SQVTM, CDR2 ANQGSEA. The CDR3 is 13 amino acids. V lost 7 bases to trimming and J lost 4 bases; unmatched junction nucleotides: 7. The CDR3 coding sequence is TGCAGCGCTCCGCGGGGGGGCGGAGAGACCCAGTACTTC. Amino acids: CSAPRGGGETQYF. Using reference TRBV29-1 and TRBJ2-5 for the parts outside the CDR3, the full variable domain is SAVISQKPSRDICQRGTSLTIQCQVDSQVTMMFWYRQQPGQSLTLIATANQGSEATYESGFVIDKFPISRPNLTFSTLTVSNMSPEDSSIYLCSAPRGGGETQYFGPGTRLLVL.

The rearrangement joins TRBV28 to TRBJ1-3; D remains unclear. V was cut by 2 bases and J by 9 bases, with 8 bases left in between. Germline CDR1 MDHEN, CDR2 SYDVKM. The CDR3 is 12 residues long. This CDR3 reads CASSLVASTIYF. The DNA for the CDR3 is TGTGCCAGCAGTTTAGTCGCGAGCACCATATATTTT. Full variable domain (remainder filled in from reference TRBV28 and TRBJ1-3): DVKVTQSSRYLVKRTGEKVFLECVQDMDHENMFWYRQDPGLGLRLIYFSYDVKMKEKGDIPEGYSVSREKKERFSLILESASTNQTSMYLCASSLVASTIYFGEGSWLTVV.

V usage is TRBV19 and J usage is TRBJ2-1, with a weak D call TRBD2 (6 bases). V lost 4 bases to trimming and J lost 4 bases, with 11 bases between them. CDR1 LNHDA and CDR2 SQIVND come from the germline V gene (reference sequence). The CDR3 runs to 14 residues. The CDR3 coding sequence is TGTGCCAGTAGTAGCCGGGGGTCATACAATGAGCAGTTCTTC. Protein sequence: CASSSRGSYNEQFF. The complete variable domain, with remaining parts taken from reference TRBV19 and TRBJ2-1, reads DGGITQSPKYLFRKEGQNVTLSCEQNLNHDAMYWYRQDPGQGLRLIYYSQIVNDFQKGDIAEGYSVSREKKESFPLTVTSAQKNPTAFYLCASSSRGSYNEQFFGPGTRLTVL.

This clone has a handful of counts. CDR3 sequence (DNA): TGTGCCAGCAGCTCGGACAGAGGCGACACTGAAGCTTTCTTT. Amino acid sequence: CASSSDRGDTEAFF. V gene TRBV5-4 combines with J gene TRBJ1-1, with D possibly matching TRBD1 (6 bases). CDR3 size: 14 residues. Trimming pared 3 bases from V and 3 bases from J, leaving 12 bases between. Germline CDR1 reads SGHNT; CDR2 reads YYREEE (reference sequence). Full variable domain (remainder filled in from reference TRBV5-4 and TRBJ1-1): ETGVTQSPTHLIKTRGQQVTLRCSSQSGHNTVSWYQQALGQGPQFIFQYYREEENGRGNFPPRFSGLQFPNYSSELNVNALELDDSALYLCASSSDRGDTEAFFGQGTRLTVV.

The chain employs TRBV11-1 and TRBJ2-3; TRBD1 aligns across 8 bases. There are 15 residues in the CDR3. The J segment lost 4 bases and the V segment lost 10 bases, leaving 13 bases of the junction unmatched. The V gene's germline CDR1 is SGHAT and CDR2 FQDESV (reference sequence). CDR3 in amino acids: CAIQRQGAAPDTQYF. The CDR3 DNA follows: TGTGCCATACAGAGGCAGGGGGCCGCGCCAGATACGCAGTATTTT.

The rearrangement uses TRBV7-8 and TRBJ2-1; 7 bases are a match to TRBD2. The CDR3 has 14 amino acids. Germline CDR1 and CDR2: SGHVS and FQNEAQ. Losses at the gene ends were 5 bases for V and 8 bases for J; bases not matched to a gene: 9. The CDR3 sequence is CASSPVSGRDEQFF. CDR3 DNA sequence: TGTGCCAGCAGCCCCGTTTCTGGGAGGGATGAGCAGTTCTTC.

This clone showed up just once. This rearrangement joins TRBV5-6 to TRBJ1-5; 7 nucleotides match TRBD1. V lost 1 base and J lost 6; bases outside the gene matches: 7. Per the germline V gene, CDR1 is SGHDT and CDR2 is YYEEEE. The CDR3 loop spans 15 amino acids. CDR3 region: CASSLTQGFTQPQHF. CDR3 sequence (DNA): TGTGCCAGCAGCTTGACACAGGGGTTTACTCAGCCCCAGCATTTT.

The rearrangement joins TRBV4-1 to TRBJ1-3; 9 bases are a match to TRBD1. V was clipped by 0 bases and J by 4 bases; unmatched bases: 1. Germline V CDR1 and CDR2: MGHRA, YSYEKL. This CDR3 has 15 residues. The CDR3 nucleotides read TGCGCCAGCAGCCAAGAAGGGACAGGGGGAAACACCATATATTTT. Protein: CASSQEGTGGNTIYF.

This chain connects TRBV5-6 to TRBJ1-5; 7 bases line up with TRBD1. The CDR3 has 14 amino acids. Germline assignment: CDR1 SGHDT and CDR2 YYEEEE. V was clipped by 4 bases and J by 9 bases; unmatched bases: 10. CDR3 protein: CASSRDRVPWPQHF. CDR3 sequence (DNA): TGTGCCAGCAGCAGAGACAGGGTCCCATGGCCCCAGCATTTT.